This TCR beta chain was identified during a study of cytomegalovirus exposure and HLA in healthy donors. General observations from the study: The study assumed roughly uniform donor sequencing depth for presence/absence analyses. Generally TCR sequences proved uncommon, though certain public TCRs appeared in numerous donors. A missense variant in DCLRE1C was later tied to TCR beta V- and J-gene trimming.

About this clone: What it binds is not known.

Primers for the PCR totalled 60 Vbeta and 13 Jbeta. Using immunoSEQ multiplex PCR, the repertoire was profiled, and TCRdb retains in-frame clones only, with some absent. This table has under 200,000 clones, approximately 84% appearing once. The TCR originated in a boy aged 2 to 10 in good health and CMV-seronegative. The material sequenced was PBMCs.

The DNA of the CDR3 is TGTGCCAGCAGCTTCGGGGTGTACTACGAGCAGTACTTC. This translates into CASSFGVYYEQYF. V and J are TRBV5-5 and TRBJ2-7; D is perhaps TRBD2 (5 bases). V was pared by 2 bases and J by 3 bases, with 9 bases between. Germline V gene sequence: CDR1 SGHKS, CDR2 YYEKEE (reference sequence). The CDR3 has 13 amino acids. Drawing the rest from reference TRBV5-5 and TRBJ2-7, the complete variable domain is DAGVTQSPTHLIKTRGQQVTLRCSPISGHKSVSWYQQVLGQGPQFIFQYYEKEERGRGNFPDRFSARQFPNYSSELNVNALLLGDSALYLCASSFGVYYEQYFGPGTRLTVT.